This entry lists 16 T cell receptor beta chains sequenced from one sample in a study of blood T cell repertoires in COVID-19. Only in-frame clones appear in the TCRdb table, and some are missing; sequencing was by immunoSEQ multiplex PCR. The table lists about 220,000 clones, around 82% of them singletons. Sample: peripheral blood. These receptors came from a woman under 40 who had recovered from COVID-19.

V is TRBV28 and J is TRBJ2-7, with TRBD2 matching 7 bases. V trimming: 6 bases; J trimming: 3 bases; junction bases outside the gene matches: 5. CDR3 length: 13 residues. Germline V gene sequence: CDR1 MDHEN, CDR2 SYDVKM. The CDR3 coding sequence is TGTGCCAGCAGCAATACGGGGGGCTACGAGCAGTACTTC. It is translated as CASSNTGGYEQYF.

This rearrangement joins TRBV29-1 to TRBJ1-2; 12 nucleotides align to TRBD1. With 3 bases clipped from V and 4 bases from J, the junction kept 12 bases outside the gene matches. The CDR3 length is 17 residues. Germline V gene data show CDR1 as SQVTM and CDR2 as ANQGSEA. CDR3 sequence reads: CSVDLAGQGAEGYGYTF. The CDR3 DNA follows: TGCAGCGTTGATTTAGCGGGACAGGGGGCTGAGGGCTATGGCTACACCTTC.

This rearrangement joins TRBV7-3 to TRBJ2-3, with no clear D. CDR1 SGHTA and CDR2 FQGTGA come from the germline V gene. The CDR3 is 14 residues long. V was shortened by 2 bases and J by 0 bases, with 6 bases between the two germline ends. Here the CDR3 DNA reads TGTGCCAGCAGCTTATCCATTAGCACAGATACGCAGTATTTT. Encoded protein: CASSLSISTDTQYF.

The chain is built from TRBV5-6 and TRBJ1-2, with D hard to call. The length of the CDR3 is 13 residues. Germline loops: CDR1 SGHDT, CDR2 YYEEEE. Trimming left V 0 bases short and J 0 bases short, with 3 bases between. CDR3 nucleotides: TGTGCCAGCAGCTTGGGAGCTAACTATGGCTACACCTTC. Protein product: CASSLGANYGYTF. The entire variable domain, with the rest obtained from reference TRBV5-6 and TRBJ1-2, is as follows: DAGVTQSPTHLIKTRGQQVTLRCSPKSGHDTVSWYQQALGQGPQFIFQYYEEEERQRGNFPDRFSGHQFPNYSSELNVNALLLGDSALYLCASSLGANYGYTFGSGTRLTVV.

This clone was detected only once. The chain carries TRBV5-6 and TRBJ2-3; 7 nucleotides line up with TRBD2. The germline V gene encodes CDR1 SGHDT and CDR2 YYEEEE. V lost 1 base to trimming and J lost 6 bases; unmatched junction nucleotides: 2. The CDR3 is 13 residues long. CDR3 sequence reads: CASSLWGGDTQYF. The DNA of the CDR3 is TGTGCCAGCAGCTTGTGGGGAGGGGATACGCAGTATTTT.

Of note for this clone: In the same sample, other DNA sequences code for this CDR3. CDR3 bases: TGTGCCAGCACTGGGGGGGCTGAAGCTTTCTTT. Protein sequence: CASTGGAEAFF. The chain uses TRBV6-5 and TRBJ1-1, with D possibly matching TRBD1 (5 bases). Trimming took off 7 bases at V and 6 bases at J, with 9 bases between the two ends. This CDR3 spans 11 amino acids. The germline V gene has CDR1 MNHEY and CDR2 SVGAGI.

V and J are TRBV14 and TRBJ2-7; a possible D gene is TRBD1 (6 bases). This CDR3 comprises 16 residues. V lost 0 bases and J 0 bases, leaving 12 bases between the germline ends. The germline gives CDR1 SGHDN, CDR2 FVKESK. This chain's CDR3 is CASSQDRTGLSYEQYF. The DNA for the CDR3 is TGTGCCAGCAGCCAAGATAGAACAGGGCTCTCCTACGAGCAGTACTTC. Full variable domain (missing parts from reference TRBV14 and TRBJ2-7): EAGVTQFPSHSVIEKGQTVTLRCDPISGHDNLYWYRRVMGKEIKFLLHFVKESKQDESGMPNNRFLAERTGGTYSTLKVQPAELEDSGVYFCASSQDRTGLSYEQYFGPGTRLTVT.

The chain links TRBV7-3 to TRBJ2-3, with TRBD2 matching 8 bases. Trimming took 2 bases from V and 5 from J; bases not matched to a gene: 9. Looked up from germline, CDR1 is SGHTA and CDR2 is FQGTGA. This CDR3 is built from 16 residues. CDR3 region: CASSLFSGMVLDTQYF. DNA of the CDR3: TGTGCCAGCAGCTTATTTAGCGGGATGGTCCTAGATACGCAGTATTTT.

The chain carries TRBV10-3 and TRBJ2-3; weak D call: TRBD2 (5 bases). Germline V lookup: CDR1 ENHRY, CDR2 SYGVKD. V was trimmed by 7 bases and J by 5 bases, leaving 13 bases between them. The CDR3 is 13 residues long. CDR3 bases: TGTGCCATCACGGAGAGTCGGGAAGATACGCAGTATTTT. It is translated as CAITESREDTQYF.

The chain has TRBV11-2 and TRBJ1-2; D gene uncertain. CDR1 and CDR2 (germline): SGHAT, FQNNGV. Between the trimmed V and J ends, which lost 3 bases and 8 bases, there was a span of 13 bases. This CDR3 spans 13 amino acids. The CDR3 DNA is TGTGCCAGCAGCTTTCAGGCTTTTCGAGGCTACACCTTC. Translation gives CASSFQAFRGYTF.

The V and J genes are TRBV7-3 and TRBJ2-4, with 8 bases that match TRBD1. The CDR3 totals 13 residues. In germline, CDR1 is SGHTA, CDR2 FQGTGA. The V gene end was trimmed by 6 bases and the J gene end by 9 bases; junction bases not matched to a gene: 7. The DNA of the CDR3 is TGTGCCAGCAGTTTCGTACAGGGGGGCATTCAGTACTTC. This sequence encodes CASSFVQGGIQYF.

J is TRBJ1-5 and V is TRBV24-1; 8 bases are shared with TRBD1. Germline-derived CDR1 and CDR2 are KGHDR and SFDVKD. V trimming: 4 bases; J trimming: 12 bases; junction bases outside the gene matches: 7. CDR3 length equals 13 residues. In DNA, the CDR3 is TGTGCCACCAGTGACTCGGGACAGGTGGGCCAGCATTTT. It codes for CATSDSGQVGQHF.

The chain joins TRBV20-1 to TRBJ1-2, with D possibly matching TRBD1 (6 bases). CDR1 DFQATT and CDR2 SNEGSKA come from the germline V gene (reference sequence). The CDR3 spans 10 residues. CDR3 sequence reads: CRPNRAGYTF. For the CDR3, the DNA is TGCAGGCCTAACAGGGCTGGCTACACCTTC.

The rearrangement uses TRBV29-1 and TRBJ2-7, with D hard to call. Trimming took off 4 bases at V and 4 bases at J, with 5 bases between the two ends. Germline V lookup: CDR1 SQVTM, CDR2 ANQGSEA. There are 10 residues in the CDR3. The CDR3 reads CSVVAYEQYF. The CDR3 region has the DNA TGCAGCGTTGTTGCGTACGAGCAGTACTTC.

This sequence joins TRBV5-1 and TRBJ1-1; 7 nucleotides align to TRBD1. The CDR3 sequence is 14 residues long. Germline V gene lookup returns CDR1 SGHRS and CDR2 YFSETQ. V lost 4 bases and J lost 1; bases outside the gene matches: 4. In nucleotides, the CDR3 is TGCGCCAGCAGCCCGAGGACAGGGAACACTGAAGCTTTCTTT. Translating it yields CASSPRTGNTEAFF.

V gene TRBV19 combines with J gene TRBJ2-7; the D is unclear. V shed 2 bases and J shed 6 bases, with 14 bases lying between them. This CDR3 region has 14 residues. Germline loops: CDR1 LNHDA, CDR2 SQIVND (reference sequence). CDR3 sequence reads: CASSIHRIVPEQYF. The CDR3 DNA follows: TGTGCCAGTAGTATACACCGTATAGTACCCGAGCAGTACTTC. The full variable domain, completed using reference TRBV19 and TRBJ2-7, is DGGITQSPKYLFRKEGQNVTLSCEQNLNHDAMYWYRQDPGQGLRLIYYSQIVNDFQKGDIAEGYSVSREKKESFPLTVTSAQKNPTAFYLCASSIHRIVPEQYFGPGTRLTVT.